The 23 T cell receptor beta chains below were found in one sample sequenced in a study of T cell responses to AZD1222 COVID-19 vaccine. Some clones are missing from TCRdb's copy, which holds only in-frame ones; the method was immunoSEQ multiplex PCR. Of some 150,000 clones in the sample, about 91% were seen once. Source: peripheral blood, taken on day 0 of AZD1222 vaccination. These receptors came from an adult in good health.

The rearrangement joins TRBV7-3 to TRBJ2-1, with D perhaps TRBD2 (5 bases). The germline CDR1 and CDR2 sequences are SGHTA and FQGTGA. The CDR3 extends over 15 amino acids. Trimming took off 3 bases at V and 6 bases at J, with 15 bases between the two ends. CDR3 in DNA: TGTGCCAGCAGCTTTAACGTATGGCGGGCCAATGAGCAGTTCTTC. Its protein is CASSFNVWRANEQFF.

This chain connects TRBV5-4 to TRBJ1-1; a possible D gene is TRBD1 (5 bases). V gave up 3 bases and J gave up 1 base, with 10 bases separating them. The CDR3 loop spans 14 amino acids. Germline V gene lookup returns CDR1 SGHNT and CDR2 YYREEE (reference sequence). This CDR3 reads CASSSLRGNTEAFF. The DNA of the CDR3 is TGTGCCAGCAGCTCTTTGAGGGGGAACACTGAAGCTTTCTTT.

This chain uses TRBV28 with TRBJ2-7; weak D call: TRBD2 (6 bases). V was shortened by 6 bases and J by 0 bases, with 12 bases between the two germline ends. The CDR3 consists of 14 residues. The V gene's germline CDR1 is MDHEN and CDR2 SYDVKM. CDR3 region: CASSSPGSSYEQYF. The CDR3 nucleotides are TGTGCCAGCAGCTCTCCCGGGAGCTCCTACGAGCAGTACTTC.

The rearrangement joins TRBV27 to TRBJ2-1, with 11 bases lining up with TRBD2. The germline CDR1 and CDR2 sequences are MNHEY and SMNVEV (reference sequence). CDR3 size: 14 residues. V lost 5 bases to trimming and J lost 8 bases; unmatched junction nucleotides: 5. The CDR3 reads CASSLLAGGDEQFF. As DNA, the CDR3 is TGTGCCAGCAGTCTCTTAGCGGGAGGGGATGAGCAGTTCTTC.

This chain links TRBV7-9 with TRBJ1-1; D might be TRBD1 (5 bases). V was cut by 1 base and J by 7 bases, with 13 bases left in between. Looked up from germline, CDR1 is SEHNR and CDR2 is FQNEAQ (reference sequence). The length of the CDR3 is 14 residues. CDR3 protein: CASSLGEGRSEAFF. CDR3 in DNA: TGTGCCAGCAGCTTAGGGGAGGGGCGGAGTGAAGCTTTCTTT. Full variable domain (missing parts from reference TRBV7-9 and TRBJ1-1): DTGVSQNPRHKITKRGQNVTFRCDPISEHNRLYWYRQTLGQGPEFLTYFQNEAQLEKSRLLSDRFSAERPKGSFSTLEIQRTEQGDSAMYLCASSLGEGRSEAFFGQGTRLTVV.

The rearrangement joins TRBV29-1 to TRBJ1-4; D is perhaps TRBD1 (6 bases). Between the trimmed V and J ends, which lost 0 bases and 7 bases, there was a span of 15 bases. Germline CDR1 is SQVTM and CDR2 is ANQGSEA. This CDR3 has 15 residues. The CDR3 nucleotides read TGCAGCGTTGAAGATCTTCGGGGGGGCGCTGAAAAACTGTTTTTT. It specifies CSVEDLRGGAEKLFF. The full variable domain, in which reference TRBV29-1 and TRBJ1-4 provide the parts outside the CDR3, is SAVISQKPSRDICQRGTSLTIQCQVDSQVTMMFWYRQQPGQSLTLIATANQGSEATYESGFVIDKFPISRPNLTFSTLTVSNMSPEDSSIYLCSVEDLRGGAEKLFFGSGTQLSVL.

The CDR3 spells CASSQEKLAFTDTQYF. DNA for the CDR3: TGTGCCAGCAGCCAAGAGAAACTAGCCTTCACAGATACGCAGTATTTT. V is TRBV4-2 and J is TRBJ2-3; D perhaps matches TRBD2 (6 bases). This CDR3 has 16 residues. The germline V and J ends were trimmed by 0 bases and 2 bases, with 12 bases remaining between them. The V gene's germline CDR1 is LGHNA and CDR2 YNFKEQ.

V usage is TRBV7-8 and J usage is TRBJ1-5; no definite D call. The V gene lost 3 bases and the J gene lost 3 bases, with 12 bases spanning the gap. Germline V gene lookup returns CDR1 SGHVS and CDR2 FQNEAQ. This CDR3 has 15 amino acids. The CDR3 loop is CASSLGQTLNQPQHF. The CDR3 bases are TGTGCCAGCAGCTTGGGTCAAACCCTCAATCAGCCCCAGCATTTT. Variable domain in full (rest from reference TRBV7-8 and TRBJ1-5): GAGVSQSPRYKVAKRGQDVALRCDPISGHVSLFWYQQALGQGPEFLTYFQNEAQLDKSGLPSDRFFAERPEGSVSTLKIQRTQQEDSAVYLCASSLGQTLNQPQHFGDGTRLSIL.

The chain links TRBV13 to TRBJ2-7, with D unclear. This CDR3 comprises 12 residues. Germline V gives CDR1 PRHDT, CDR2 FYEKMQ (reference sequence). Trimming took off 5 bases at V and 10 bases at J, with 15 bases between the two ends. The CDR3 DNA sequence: TGTGCCAGCAGCCTTGCTTCGGCCCCTCAGTACTTC. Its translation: CASSLASAPQYF. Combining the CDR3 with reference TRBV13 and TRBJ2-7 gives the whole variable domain AAGVIQSPRHLIKEKRETATLKCYPIPRHDTVYWYQQGPGQDPQFLISFYEKMQSDKGSIPDRFSAQQFSDYHSELNMSSLELGDSALYFCASSLASAPQYFGPGTRLTVT.

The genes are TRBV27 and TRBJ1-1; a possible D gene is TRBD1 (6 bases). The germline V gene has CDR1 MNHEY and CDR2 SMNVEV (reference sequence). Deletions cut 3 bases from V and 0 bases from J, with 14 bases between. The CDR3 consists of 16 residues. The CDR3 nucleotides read TGTGCCAGCAGTTTCGGCAGGGGACCGATGAACACTGAAGCTTTCTTT. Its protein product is CASSFGRGPMNTEAFF.

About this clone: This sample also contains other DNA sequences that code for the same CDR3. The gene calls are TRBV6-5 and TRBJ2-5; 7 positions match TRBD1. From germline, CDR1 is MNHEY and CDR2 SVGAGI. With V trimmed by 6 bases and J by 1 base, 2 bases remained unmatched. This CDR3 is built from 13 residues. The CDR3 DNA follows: TGTGCCAGCAGGACAGGGACCCAAGAGACCCAGTACTTC. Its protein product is CASRTGTQETQYF.

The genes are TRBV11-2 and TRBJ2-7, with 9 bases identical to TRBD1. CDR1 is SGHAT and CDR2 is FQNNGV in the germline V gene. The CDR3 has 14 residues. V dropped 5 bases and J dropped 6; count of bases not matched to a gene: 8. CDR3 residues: CASSPPTGGGEQYF. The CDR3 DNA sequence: TGTGCCAGCAGCCCCCCGACAGGGGGAGGCGAGCAGTACTTC.

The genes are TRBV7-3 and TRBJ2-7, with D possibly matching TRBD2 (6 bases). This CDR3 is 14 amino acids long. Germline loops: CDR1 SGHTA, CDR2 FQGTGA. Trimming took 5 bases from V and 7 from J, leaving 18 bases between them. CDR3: CASSEAGFGGEQYF. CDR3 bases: TGTGCCAGCAGCGAGGCCGGCTTCGGGGGAGAGCAGTACTTC.

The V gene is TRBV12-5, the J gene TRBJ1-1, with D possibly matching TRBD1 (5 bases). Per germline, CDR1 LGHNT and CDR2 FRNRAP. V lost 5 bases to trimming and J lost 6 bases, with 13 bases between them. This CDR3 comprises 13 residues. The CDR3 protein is CASGLGLGAEAFF. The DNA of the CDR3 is TGTGCTAGTGGTCTGGGGTTGGGGGCTGAAGCTTTCTTT.

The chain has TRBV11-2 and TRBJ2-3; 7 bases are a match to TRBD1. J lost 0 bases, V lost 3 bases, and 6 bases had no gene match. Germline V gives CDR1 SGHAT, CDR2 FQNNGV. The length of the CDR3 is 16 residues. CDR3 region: CASSFGQVISTDTQYF. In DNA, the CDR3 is TGTGCCAGCAGCTTCGGACAGGTAATCAGCACAGATACGCAGTATTTT.

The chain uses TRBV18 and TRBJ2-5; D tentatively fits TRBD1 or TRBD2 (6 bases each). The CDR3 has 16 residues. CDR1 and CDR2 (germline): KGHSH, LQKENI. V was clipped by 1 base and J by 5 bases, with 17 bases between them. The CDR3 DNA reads TGTGCCAGCTCACCACGAGGGGGGACCACAGGGGAGACCCAGTACTTC. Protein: CASSPRGGTTGETQYF. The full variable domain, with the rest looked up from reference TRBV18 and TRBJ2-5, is NAGVMQNPRHLVRRRGQEARLRCSPMKGHSHVYWYRQLPEEGLKFMVYLQKENIIDESGMPKERFSAEFPKEGPSILRIQQVVRGDSAAYFCASSPRGGTTGETQYFGPGTRLLVL.

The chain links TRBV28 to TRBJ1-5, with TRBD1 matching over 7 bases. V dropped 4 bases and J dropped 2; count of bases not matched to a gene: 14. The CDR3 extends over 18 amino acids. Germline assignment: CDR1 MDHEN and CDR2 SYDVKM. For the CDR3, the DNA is TGTGCCAGCAGTTCGGCGAGGGGGCCGGGTATGGGCAATCAGCCCCAGCATTTT. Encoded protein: CASSSARGPGMGNQPQHF.

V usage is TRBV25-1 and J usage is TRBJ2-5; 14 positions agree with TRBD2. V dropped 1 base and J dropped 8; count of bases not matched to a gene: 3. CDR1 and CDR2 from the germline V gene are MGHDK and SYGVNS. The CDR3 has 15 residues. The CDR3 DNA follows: TGTGCCAGCAGTGAATGGGGACTAGCGGGAGAAACCCAGTACTTC. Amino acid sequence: CASSEWGLAGETQYF.

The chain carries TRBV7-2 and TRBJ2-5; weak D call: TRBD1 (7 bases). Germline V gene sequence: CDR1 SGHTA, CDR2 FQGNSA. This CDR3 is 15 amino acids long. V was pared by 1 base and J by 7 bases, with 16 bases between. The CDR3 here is CASSLVGQGGRTQYF. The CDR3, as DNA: TGTGCCAGCAGCTTAGTAGGGCAGGGGGGACGGACCCAGTACTTC.

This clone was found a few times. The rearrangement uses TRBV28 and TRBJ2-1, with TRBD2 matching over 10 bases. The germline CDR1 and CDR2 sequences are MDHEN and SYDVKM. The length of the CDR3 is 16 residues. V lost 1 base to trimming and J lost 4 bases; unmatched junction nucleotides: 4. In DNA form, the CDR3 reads TGTGCCAGCAGTTTATTAACTAGCGGGAAATACAATGAGCAGTTCTTC. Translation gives CASSLLTSGKYNEQFF.

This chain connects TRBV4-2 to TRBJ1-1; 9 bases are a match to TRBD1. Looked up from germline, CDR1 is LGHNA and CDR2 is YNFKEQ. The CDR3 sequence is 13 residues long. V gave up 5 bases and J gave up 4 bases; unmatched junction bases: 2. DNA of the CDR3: TGTGCCAGCAGCGGACAGGGGATCACTGAAGCTTTCTTT. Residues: CASSGQGITEAFF.

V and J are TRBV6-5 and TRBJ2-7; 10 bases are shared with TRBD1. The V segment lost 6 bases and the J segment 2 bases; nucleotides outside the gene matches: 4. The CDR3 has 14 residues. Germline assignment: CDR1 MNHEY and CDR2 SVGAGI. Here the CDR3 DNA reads TGTGCCAGCAGAGGGGACAGGGGAGCCTACGAGCAGTACTTC. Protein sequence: CASRGDRGAYEQYF.

CDR3 residues: CSAGTGQSYGYTF. CDR3 coding DNA: TGCAGCGCAGGAACGGGACAGTCGTATGGCTACACCTTC. This sequence joins TRBV29-1 and TRBJ1-2; 7 nucleotides line up with TRBD1. This CDR3 contains 13 residues. V was pared by 7 bases and J by 5 bases, with 10 bases of the junction left unmatched. Germline loops: CDR1 SQVTM, CDR2 ANQGSEA.